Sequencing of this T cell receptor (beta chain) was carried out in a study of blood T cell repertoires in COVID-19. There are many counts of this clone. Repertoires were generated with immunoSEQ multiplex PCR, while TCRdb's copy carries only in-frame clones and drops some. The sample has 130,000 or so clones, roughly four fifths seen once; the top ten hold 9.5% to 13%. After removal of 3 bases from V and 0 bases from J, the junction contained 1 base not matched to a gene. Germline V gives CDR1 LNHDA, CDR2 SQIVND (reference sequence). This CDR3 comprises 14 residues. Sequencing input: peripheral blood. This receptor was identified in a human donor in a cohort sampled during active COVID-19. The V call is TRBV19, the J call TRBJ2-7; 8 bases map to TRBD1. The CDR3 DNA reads TGTGCCAGTAGTATCGACAGGGGCTCCTACGAGCAGTACTTC. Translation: CASSIDRGSYEQYF.